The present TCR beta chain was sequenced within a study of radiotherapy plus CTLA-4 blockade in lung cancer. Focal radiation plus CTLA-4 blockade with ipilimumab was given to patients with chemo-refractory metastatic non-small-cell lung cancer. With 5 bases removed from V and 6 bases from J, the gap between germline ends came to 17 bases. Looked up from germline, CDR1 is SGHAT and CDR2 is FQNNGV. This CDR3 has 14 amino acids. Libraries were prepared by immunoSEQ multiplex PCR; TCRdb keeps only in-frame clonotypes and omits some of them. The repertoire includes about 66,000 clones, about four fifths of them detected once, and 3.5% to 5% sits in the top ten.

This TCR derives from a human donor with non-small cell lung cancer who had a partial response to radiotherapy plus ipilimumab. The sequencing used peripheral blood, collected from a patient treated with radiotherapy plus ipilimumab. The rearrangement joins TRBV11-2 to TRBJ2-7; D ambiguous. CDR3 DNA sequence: TGTGCCAGCAGCCTCCACCAGGCCCTCGGCGAGCAGTACTTC. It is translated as CASSLHQALGEQYF.